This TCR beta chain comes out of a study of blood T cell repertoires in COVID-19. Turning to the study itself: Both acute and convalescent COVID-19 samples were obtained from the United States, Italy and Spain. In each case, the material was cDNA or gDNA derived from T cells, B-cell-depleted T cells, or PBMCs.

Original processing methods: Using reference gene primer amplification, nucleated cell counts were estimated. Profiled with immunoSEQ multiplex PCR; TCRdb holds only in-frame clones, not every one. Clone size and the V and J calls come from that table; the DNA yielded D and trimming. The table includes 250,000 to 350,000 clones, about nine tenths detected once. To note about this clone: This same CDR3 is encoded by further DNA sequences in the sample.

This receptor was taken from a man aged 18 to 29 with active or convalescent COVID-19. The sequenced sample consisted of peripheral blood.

The CDR3 DNA reads as TGCGCCAGCAGCTTGACTAGCGGGAGGGGGAATGAGCAGTTCTTC. Translation: CASSLTSGRGNEQFF. The chain links TRBV5-1 to TRBJ2-1; the match to TRBD2 covers 13 bases. With V trimmed by 1 base and J by 7 bases, 2 bases remained unmatched. This CDR3 spans 15 amino acids. Germline CDR1 SGHRS, CDR2 YFSETQ. Drawing the rest from reference TRBV5-1 and TRBJ2-1, the complete variable domain is KAGVTQTPRYLIKTRGQQVTLSCSPISGHRSVSWYQQTPGQGLQFLFEYFSETQRNKGNFPGRFSGRQFSNSRSEMNVSTLELGDSALYLCASSLTSGRGNEQFFGPGTRLTVL.